The 11 T cell receptor beta chains given below trace back to one sample, sequenced in a study of CD8+CD57+ T cells in acquired aplastic anemia. The template for TCR beta VDJ and CDR3 sequence profiling was genomic DNA. Each CDR3 protein is one row after TCRdb ran MiXCR on the reads. The sample consists of a few hundred thousand distinct CDR3 sequences, about 56% of them appearing once. Source material: sorted CD4+, CD8+, or CD8+CD57+ T cells (not recorded which) from PBMCs. The receptors derive from a human donor with severe aplastic anemia or a healthy control (not recorded which).

J is TRBJ2-3 and V is TRBV6-4; 8 bases are a match to TRBD1. The trim removed 0 bases at V and 4 bases at J, leaving 0 bases unmatched. Germline assignment: CDR1 MRHNA and CDR2 SNTAGT. This CDR3 has 14 residues. The CDR3 nucleotides read TGTGCCAGCAGTGACTCGACAGGGGCAGATACGCAGTATTTT. Amino acids: CASSDSTGADTQYF.

This clonotype was seen at least ten times. The J gene is TRBJ1-4, the V gene TRBV9; 7 bases map to TRBD1. Trimming removed 4 bases from V and 3 bases from J; junction bases left unmatched: 9. CDR1 and CDR2 (germline): SGDLS, YYNGEE. This CDR3 contains 16 residues. In DNA, the CDR3 is TGTGCCAGCAGCTTCGACAACAGGGGTCCTAATGAAAAACTGTTTTTT. It encodes CASSFDNRGPNEKLFF.

V is TRBV5-1 and J is TRBJ1-3; no definite D call. The CDR3 runs 12 residues. Germline-derived CDR1 and CDR2 are SGHRS and YFSETQ. V lost 3 bases and J 4 bases, leaving 5 bases between the germline ends. As DNA, the CDR3 is TGCGCCAGCAGCTCAGAAGGAAACACCATATATTTT. This sequence encodes CASSSEGNTIYF.

Many counts were recorded for this clonotype. This rearrangement joins TRBV29-1 to TRBJ1-4; D may be TRBD1 (6 bases). V dropped 5 bases and J dropped 6 bases, with 31 bases sitting between them. Germline values: CDR1 SQVTM, CDR2 ANQGSEA. CDR3 length: 19 amino acids. The CDR3 loop is CSVYSRALVGGIADEKLFF. The CDR3 nucleotides read TGCAGCGTTTATTCTCGGGCTCTTGTTGGGGGCATCGCAGATGAAAAACTGTTTTTT.

The table lists this clonotype with many counts. The chain couples TRBV2 to TRBJ1-2; TRBD1 matches 8 bases. This CDR3 is 15 amino acids long. The V gene end was trimmed by 0 bases and the J gene end by 8 bases; junction bases not matched to a gene: 8. Germline V gives CDR1 SNHLY, CDR2 FYNNEI. The CDR3 loop is CASSEAPGGAVGYTF. The CDR3 coding sequence is TGTGCCAGCAGTGAAGCACCAGGGGGCGCAGTGGGCTACACCTTC.

The chain couples TRBV20-1 to TRBJ2-2; a weak D match, TRBD2 (6 bases). In germline, CDR1 is DFQATT, CDR2 SNEGSKA (reference sequence). CDR3 length equals 13 residues. Trimming stripped 3 bases from V and 8 bases from J, with 13 bases between. The CDR3 is CSASGLARGELFF. For the CDR3, the DNA is TGCAGTGCTAGTGGGCTAGCGAGGGGGGAGCTGTTTTTT.

The table lists this clonotype with many counts. This chain links TRBV5-1 with TRBJ1-1; TRBD1 is a possible D gene (5 bases). This CDR3 is built from 16 residues. Germline V gives CDR1 SGHRS, CDR2 YFSETQ. The germline V and J ends were trimmed by 4 bases and 3 bases, with 19 bases remaining between them. The CDR3 loop is CASSPTAGLGDTEAFF. The CDR3 nucleotides are TGCGCCAGCAGCCCCACAGCGGGGTTAGGGGACACTGAAGCTTTCTTT.

The chain employs TRBV7-6 and TRBJ2-1; D remains ambiguous. Trimming cost V 5 bases and J 5 bases, with 10 bases left between them. The CDR3 covers 13 residues. Germline CDR1 and CDR2: SGHVS and FNYEAQ. The CDR3 loop is CASSQIGNNEQFF. The CDR3 region has the DNA TGTGCCAGCAGCCAAATCGGTAACAATGAGCAGTTCTTC. The variable domain in full, with the rest retrieved from reference TRBV7-6 and TRBJ2-1, is GAGVSQSPRYKVTKRGQDVALRCDPISGHVSLYWYRQALGQGPEFLTYFNYEAQQDKSGLPNDRFSAERPEGSISTLTIQRTEQRDSAMYRCASSQIGNNEQFFGPGTRLTVL.

In its sample, this clonotype was seen many times. The chain employs TRBV7-3 and TRBJ1-1, with unresolved D. Germline V gene data show CDR1 as SGHTA and CDR2 as FQGTGA. This CDR3 has 13 amino acids. V shed 4 bases and J shed 0 bases, with 6 bases lying between them. In DNA, the CDR3 is TGTGCCAGCAGCTCGTTATTGAACACTGAAGCTTTCTTT. Protein product: CASSSLLNTEAFF.

This chain links TRBV6-1 with TRBJ2-7; unclear D gene. The CDR3 totals 13 residues. Germline-derived CDR1 and CDR2 are MNHNS and SASEGT. Trimming cost V 3 bases and J 2 bases, with 8 bases left between them. The CDR3 loop reads CASSEGEAYEQYF. CDR3 in DNA: TGTGCCAGCAGTGAGGGCGAAGCCTACGAGCAGTACTTC.

This clonotype was seen a handful of times. The rearrangement uses TRBV15 and TRBJ1-1, with 7 bases identical to TRBD1. The germline gives CDR1 LNHNV, CDR2 YYDKDF (reference sequence). Trimming cost V 5 bases and J 5 bases; bases outside gene matches: 14. The CDR3 consists of 16 residues. This CDR3 is CATSGPHTGVGTEAFF. The CDR3 DNA is TGTGCCACCAGCGGGCCTCACACAGGGGTGGGAACTGAAGCTTTCTTT.